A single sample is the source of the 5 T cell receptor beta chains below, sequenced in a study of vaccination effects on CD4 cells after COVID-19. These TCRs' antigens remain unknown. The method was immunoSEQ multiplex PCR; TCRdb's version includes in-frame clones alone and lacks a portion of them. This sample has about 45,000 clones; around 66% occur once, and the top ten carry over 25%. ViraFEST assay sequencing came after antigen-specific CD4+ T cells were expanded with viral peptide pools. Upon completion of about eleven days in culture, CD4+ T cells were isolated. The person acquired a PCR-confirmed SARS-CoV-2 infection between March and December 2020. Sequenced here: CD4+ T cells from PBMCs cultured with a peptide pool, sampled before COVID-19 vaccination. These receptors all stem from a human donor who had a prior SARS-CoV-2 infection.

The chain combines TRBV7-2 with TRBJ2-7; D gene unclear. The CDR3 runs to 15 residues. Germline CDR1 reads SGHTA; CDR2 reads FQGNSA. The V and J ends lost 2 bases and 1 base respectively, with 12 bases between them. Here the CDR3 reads CASSLRSEFSYEQYF. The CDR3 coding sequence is TGTGCCAGCAGCTTAAGATCGGAATTTTCCTACGAGCAGTACTTC.

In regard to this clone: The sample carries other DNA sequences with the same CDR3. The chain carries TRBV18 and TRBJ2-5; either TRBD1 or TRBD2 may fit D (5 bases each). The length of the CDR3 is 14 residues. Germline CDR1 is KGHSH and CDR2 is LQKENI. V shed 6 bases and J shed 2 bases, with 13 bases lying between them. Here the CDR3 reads CASSLPGPQETQYF. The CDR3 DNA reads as TGTGCCAGCTCGCTCCCGGGACCTCAAGAGACCCAGTACTTC.

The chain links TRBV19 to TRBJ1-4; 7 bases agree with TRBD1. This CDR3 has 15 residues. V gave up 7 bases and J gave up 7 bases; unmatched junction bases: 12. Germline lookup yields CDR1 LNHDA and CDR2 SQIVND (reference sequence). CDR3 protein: CASTTGQFLGEKLFF. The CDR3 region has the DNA TGTGCCAGTACAACGGGACAGTTTTTAGGTGAAAAACTGTTTTTT. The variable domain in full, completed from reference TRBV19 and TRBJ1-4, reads DGGITQSPKYLFRKEGQNVTLSCEQNLNHDAMYWYRQDPGQGLRLIYYSQIVNDFQKGDIAEGYSVSREKKESFPLTVTSAQKNPTAFYLCASTTGQFLGEKLFFGSGTQLSVL.

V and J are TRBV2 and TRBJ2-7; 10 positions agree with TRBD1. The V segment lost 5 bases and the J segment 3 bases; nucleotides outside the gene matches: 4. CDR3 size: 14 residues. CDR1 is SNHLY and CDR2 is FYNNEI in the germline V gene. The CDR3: CASSPGQGFYEQYF. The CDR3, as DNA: TGTGCCAGCAGTCCGGGACAGGGGTTCTACGAGCAGTACTTC.

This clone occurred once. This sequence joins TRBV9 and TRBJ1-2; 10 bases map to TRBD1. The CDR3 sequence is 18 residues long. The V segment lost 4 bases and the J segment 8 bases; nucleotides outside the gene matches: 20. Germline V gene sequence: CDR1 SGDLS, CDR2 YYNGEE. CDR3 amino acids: CASSRGPNDRGRTRGYTF. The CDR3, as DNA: TGTGCCAGCAGCCGAGGCCCAAATGACAGGGGGCGAACTAGGGGCTACACCTTC.